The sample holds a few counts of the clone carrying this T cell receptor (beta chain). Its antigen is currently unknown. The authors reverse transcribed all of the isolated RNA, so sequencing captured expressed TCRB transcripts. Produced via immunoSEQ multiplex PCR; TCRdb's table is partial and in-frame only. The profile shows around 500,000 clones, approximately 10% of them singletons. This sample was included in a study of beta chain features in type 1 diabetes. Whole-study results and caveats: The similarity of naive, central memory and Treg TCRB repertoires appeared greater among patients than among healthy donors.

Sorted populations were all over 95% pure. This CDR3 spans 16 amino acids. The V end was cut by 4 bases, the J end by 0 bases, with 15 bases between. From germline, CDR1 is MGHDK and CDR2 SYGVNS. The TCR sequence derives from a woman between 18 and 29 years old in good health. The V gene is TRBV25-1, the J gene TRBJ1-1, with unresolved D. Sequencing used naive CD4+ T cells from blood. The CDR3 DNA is TGTGCCAGCAGTGGAGACATAGGGAACCTGAACACTGAAGCTTTCTTT. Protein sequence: CASSGDIGNLNTEAFF.